In this sample, the clone carrying this TCR beta chain turned up many times. This sample was included in a study of early T cells in non-severe SARS-CoV-2 infection. In germline, CDR1 is MNHNY, CDR2 SVGAGI (reference sequence). Losses at the gene ends were 8 bases for V and 3 bases for J; bases not matched to a gene: 10. CDR3 length: 15 amino acids. Each CDR3 protein is one row after TCRdb ran MiXCR on the 5' RACE reads. The sample yields fewer than 100,000 distinct CDR3 sequences, about 6.5% seen once. Sequenced input: whole blood. This TCR came from an adult who was a healthcare worker with PCR-confirmed SARS-CoV-2 infection or an uninfected control (not recorded which). The chain joins TRBV6-6 to TRBJ1-5, with 7 bases lining up with TRBD1. The CDR3 DNA follows: TGTGCCAGCGTCACAGGGGTAGATTACAATCAGCCCCAGCATTTT. The encoded protein is CASVTGVDYNQPQHF.